Included here is one T cell receptor (beta chain) sequence, with context. Its antigen is not identified. These data are taken from a study of blood T cells in healthy people across ages. Study-level results: The donors' CMV status was not determined, possibly confounding changes in expanded clonotypes. Naive CD4+ cell counts and diversity both ran higher in long-lived than in aged donors.

Trimming at V came to 3 bases and at J to 4 bases, leaving 5 bases not matched to a gene. Germline V gene sequence: CDR1 SGDLS, CDR2 YYNGEE. The CDR3 has 15 residues. The use of a sample-barcoded 5' primer and a J-beta primer mix characterized a second PCR of about 7 to 12 cycles. TCRdb reanalysed the 5' RACE reads using MiXCR and keeps one entry per CDR3 protein. The sample lists roughly 790,000 distinct CDR3 sequences, roughly 45% occurring once. The rearrangement links TRBV9 to TRBJ2-1, with TRBD2 matching over 9 bases. What was sequenced was blood. The origin of this receptor is a woman aged 60-75 years in good health. CDR3 in amino acids: CASSALLAGYNEQFF. As DNA, the CDR3 is TGTGCCAGCAGCGCTCTACTAGCGGGTTACAATGAGCAGTTCTTC.